This TCR beta chain is drawn from a study of low-dose radiotherapy and immunotherapy resistance in tumors. Study background: Intravenous cyclophosphamide 200 mg/m2 was given every two weeks, one day before radiation and immunotherapy.

The time point denotes: before trial treatment. Donors were treated with nivolumab, ipilimumab, aspirin, and low-dose cyclophosphamide and radiotherapy. V shed 6 bases and J 1 base; nucleotides not matched to a gene: 11. This CDR3 region has 16 residues. Looked up from germline, CDR1 is DFQATT and CDR2 is SNEGSKA (reference sequence). In this sample, this clonotype turned up many times. PCR amplification of the TCRs was performed with Phusion for 15 to 25 PCR cycles, and it relied on a constant-region primer together with a V-primer adapter. The isolated mRNA underwent amplification through in vitro transcription. Using its own MiXCR run on the reads, TCRdb lists one record per CDR3 protein. The sample consists of tens of thousands of distinct CDR3 sequences, roughly 10% of them appearing once.

This chain links TRBV20-1 with TRBJ2-3, with 9 bases identical to TRBD2. The sequencing used PBMCs, collected before treatment. The clonotype was recovered from a female donor with ovarian cancer. CDR3 region: CSAASSGAPRTDTQYF. The CDR3, as DNA: TGCAGTGCCGCCTCTAGCGGGGCGCCTCGCACAGATACGCAGTATTTT.